These 3 T cell receptor beta chains came from one sample sequenced in a study of blood T cells in healthy people across ages. Alongside a J-beta primer mix, a sample-barcoded 5' primer served in a second PCR lasting about 7 to 11 cycles. MiXCR, applied by TCRdb to the 5' RACE reads, yields one record per CDR3 protein. Of 500,000 to 650,000 distinct CDR3 sequences in the sample, about 29% were seen once. This sample was also put to use in a study of T cells of mothers and their children.

The sequenced material came from blood. Receptors originate from a boy younger than 10 in good health.

The chain joins TRBV12-3 or TRBV12-4 to TRBJ2-5; possibly TRBD2 for D (5 bases). V was trimmed by 5 bases and J by 5 bases, leaving 9 bases between them. The CDR3 consists of 12 residues. The CDR3 DNA sequence: TGTGCCAGCAGTATTAGCGCGGAGACCCAGTACTTC. It translates to CASSISAETQYF.

V and J are TRBV12-3 or TRBV12-4 and TRBJ2-1, with D hard to call. The CDR3 sequence is 14 residues long. Trimming pared 1 base from V and 5 bases from J, leaving 9 bases between. For the CDR3, the DNA is TGTGCCAGCAGTTTAGGGGTGACCCACAATGAGCAGTTCTTC. Translating it yields CASSLGVTHNEQFF.

The chain links TRBV6-2 or TRBV6-3 to TRBJ1-1; D is unclear. The CDR3 extends over 14 amino acids. Germline CDR1 MNHEY, CDR2 SVGEGT. Deletions cut 6 bases from V and 1 base from J, with 12 bases between. The CDR3 coding sequence is TGTGCCAGCAGGACCCCACGGGAGAACACTGAAGCTTTCTTT. Amino acid sequence: CASRTPRENTEAFF.